A selection of T cell receptor beta chains follows, all from one sample in a study of shared clonotypes between healthy human individuals. Generated by immunoSEQ multiplex PCR, the TCRdb table keeps only in-frame clones and is missing some. Here the sample spans some 1,600,000 clones, about 98% being singletons. Sequenced: naive CD4+ T cells sorted from blood. The source is a man aged 30 to 45 in good health. Each CDR3 is given with its conserved first and last residue. A D gene is named only where the DNA matches it firmly.

V	J	D	DNA	CDR3
TRBV5-1	TRBJ2-2	-	TGCGCCAGCAGCGGCACAACGAACACCGGGGAGCTGTTTTTT	CASSGTTNTGELFF
TRBV18	TRBJ2-2	TRBD1	TGTGCCAGCTCACGTGCAGGGGGCTCTATCGGGGAGCTGTTTTTT	CASSRAGGSIGELFF
TRBV9	TRBJ2-2	-	TGTGCCAGCAGCGTAACCACGGGGGCGTCCGGGGAGCTGTTTTTT	CASSVTTGASGELFF
TRBV27	TRBJ1-2	TRBD1	TGTGCCAGCAGCGAATACGTAGGACAGGGGATCTATGGCTACACCTTC	CASSEYVGQGIYGYTF
TRBV19	TRBJ2-7	-	TGTGCCAGTAGTACCCGGACGCCCCACGAGCAGTACTTC	CASSTRTPHEQYF
TRBV18	TRBJ2-3	TRBD1	TGTGCCAGCTCACTCTTACAGGGGGCTACAGATACGCAGTATTTT	CASSLLQGATDTQYF
TRBV7-9	TRBJ2-5	-	TGTGCCAGCAGCTTATCCAGACAAGAGACCCAGTACTTC	CASSLSRQETQYF
TRBV29-1	TRBJ2-7	-	TGCAGCGCTGGAGGAAGGTCCGGCGAGCAGTACTTC	CSAGGRSGEQYF
TRBV30	TRBJ1-1	-	TGTGCCTGGTGGAATCATGGGGACACTGAAGCTTTCTTT	CAWWNHGDTEAFF
TRBV5-1	TRBJ2-5	-	TGCGCCAGCAGTTACCTTCCATGGGAGACCCAGTACTTC	CASSYLPWETQYF
TRBV29-1	TRBJ1-1	-	TGCAGCGTTGGAGGAGGCCTGAACACTGAAGCTTTCTTT	CSVGGGLNTEAFF
TRBV11-1	TRBJ2-3	TRBD2	TGTGCCAGCAGCTTAGTAGCGGGAGACACAGATACGCAGTATTTT	CASSLVAGDTDTQYF
TRBV4-3	TRBJ1-2	TRBD1	TGCGCCAGCAGCCGATACACGACAGGGGACTACACCTTC	CASSRYTTGDYTF
TRBV5-1	TRBJ1-2	-	TGCGCCAGCAGCATAAGTGGGGCATATGGCTACACCTTC	CASSISGAYGYTF
TRBV9	TRBJ1-2	-	TGTGCCAGCAGCCCGAGGGGTCTGGGTAACTATGGCTACACCTTC	CASSPRGLGNYGYTF
TRBV19	TRBJ2-1	TRBD2	TGTGCCAGTAGTCCGGGACTAGCAAAGACCTACAATGAGCAGTTCTTC	CASSPGLAKTYNEQFF
TRBV5-1	TRBJ2-7	TRBD1	TGCGCCAGCAGCTTGGTATTGGGACAGGCCTACGAGCAGTACTTC	CASSLVLGQAYEQYF
TRBV4-1	TRBJ2-4	TRBD2	TGCGCCAGCAGCCAAGATCAACTAGCGGGGGACCGCAAAAACATTCAGTACTTC	CASSQDQLAGDRKNIQYF
TRBV5-4	TRBJ2-6	-	TGTGCCAGTGGGGCCAACGTCCTGACTTTC	CASGANVLTF
TRBV5-4	TRBJ2-5	-	TGTGCCAGCAGCTTGGGCCTCCAAGAGACCCAGTACTTC	CASSLGLQETQYF
TRBV9	TRBJ2-1	TRBD1	TGTGCCAGCAGCGTAGGGGTAGGACAGGGATACAATGAGCAGTTCTTC	CASSVGVGQGYNEQFF
TRBV30	TRBJ1-2	-	TGTGCCTTCACGACGCAGCCTGGGTATGGCTACACCTTC	CAFTTQPGYGYTF
TRBV4-2	TRBJ1-1	-	TGTGCCAGCAGCCAAGTTCGGGACACTGAAGCTTTCTTT	CASSQVRDTEAFF
TRBV10-2	TRBJ1-1	TRBD1	TGCGCCAGCAGAACCAGCGTTGGGACAGGTGGGACGGACACTGAAGCTTTCTTT	CASRTSVGTGGTDTEAFF
TRBV5-1	TRBJ1-4	-	TGCGCCAGCAGCTTGGCTGGAAGAACTAATGAAAAACTGTTTTTT	CASSLAGRTNEKLFF
TRBV28	TRBJ1-2	TRBD1	TGTGCCAGCAGTTTATCAGGGGACAGCTGGACCTTC	CASSLSGDSWTF
TRBV19	TRBJ1-2	TRBD1	TGTGCCAGTAGTAGGGGACAGGGTGGAAACTATGGCTACACCTTC	CASSRGQGGNYGYTF
TRBV7-9	TRBJ1-5	TRBD1	TGTGCCAGCAGCTCCGGACAGGGGAATCAGCCCCAGCATTTT	CASSSGQGNQPQHF
TRBV4-1	TRBJ2-7	-	TGCGCCAGCAGCCAAGATAATCCAACAAACTACGAGCAGTACTTC	CASSQDNPTNYEQYF
TRBV5-4	TRBJ2-1	-	TGTGCCAGCAGCTTGGAGCTAGCATCCCACAATGAGCAGTTCTTC	CASSLELASHNEQFF
TRBV27	TRBJ1-2	-	TGTGCCAGCAGTGCACAGGCTTTTCACTATGGCTACACCTTC	CASSAQAFHYGYTF
TRBV2	TRBJ2-3	-	TGTGCCAGCAAGAACAGCACAGATACGCAGTATTTT	CASKNSTDTQYF
TRBV14	TRBJ2-5	-	TGTGCCAGCAGCCTTTTGCGTGAAGAGACCCAGTACTTC	CASSLLREETQYF
TRBV28	TRBJ2-7	TRBD1	TGTGCCAGCAAAGGGACAGCTCCTTCCTACGAGCAGTACTTC	CASKGTAPSYEQYF
TRBV19	TRBJ1-1	-	TGTGCCAGTAGTATTCCGCCGGGGGCGCGAACTGAAGCTTTCTTT	CASSIPPGARTEAFF
TRBV5-4	TRBJ1-5	TRBD1	TGTGCCAGCAGCTCCAACAGGGGGCCCCAGCATTTT	CASSSNRGPQHF
TRBV7-2	TRBJ2-3	-	TGTGCCAGCAGCTTAGCGGGAAGCACAGATACGCAGTATTTT	CASSLAGSTDTQYF
TRBV6-5	TRBJ1-2	TRBD1	TGTGCCAGCAGTTCGGGGGGACAGGGGGCGAGTGGCTACACCTTC	CASSSGGQGASGYTF